This T cell receptor (beta chain) was captured in a study of response to subunit inactivated influenza vaccine. Points from the study as a whole: There was a suggestion from the authors that each seasonal influenza vaccination recruits few new T cells.

This CDR3 is 14 amino acids long. CDR1 is MDHEN, CDR2 SYDVKM, per germline. Between the trimmed V and J ends, which lost 8 bases and 2 bases, there was a span of 15 bases. Using its own MiXCR run on the RT-PCR reads, TCRdb lists one record per CDR3 protein. This sample carries roughly 500,000 distinct CDR3 sequences, approximately 24% of them seen once, and the ten largest clones take 1.5% to 2%. About this clonotype itself: As yet, its antigen is unknown.

The sequencing here drew on CD4+ T cells sorted from PBMCs, taken more than 4 days after vaccination. The gene calls are TRBV28 and TRBJ1-1; D might be TRBD1 (5 bases). This TCR came from a man between 50 and 59 years old who received an inactivated influenza vaccine. The CDR3 nucleotides are TGTGCCAGCGTCACCAGGGATCTTAACACTGAAGCTTTCTTT. This sequence encodes CASVTRDLNTEAFF. Supplemented by reference TRBV28 and TRBJ1-1, the full variable domain reads DVKVTQSSRYLVKRTGEKVFLECVQDMDHENMFWYRQDPGLGLRLIYFSYDVKMKEKGDIPEGYSVSREKKERFSLILESASTNQTSMYLCASVTRDLNTEAFFGQGTRLTVV.